What follows describes a single TCR beta chain. This sample is drawn from a study of Ad26.COV2.S vaccination and SARS-CoV-2 variants. Turning to the study itself: Each vaccinee took Ad26.COV2.S intramuscularly, once or twice 56 days apart.

Assay used: immunoSEQ multiplex PCR; TCRdb lists only in-frame clones, some missing. This sample has roughly 400,000 clones, with 80% to 95% found just once. The treatment was: some 20 received Ad26.COV2.S at low or high dose, single or two shots; 5 received placebo; per-sample allocation not given. Specimen acquisition occurred on day 63 following the initial vaccine or placebo injection. Germline V CDR1 and CDR2: LNHDA, SQIVND (reference sequence). This CDR3 spans 15 amino acids. Between the trimmed V and J ends, which lost 7 bases and 1 base, there was a span of 14 bases. The chain couples TRBV19 to TRBJ1-5, with a weak D call TRBD1 (6 bases). The specimen was peripheral blood, collected in a trial of Ad26.COV2.S vaccine versus placebo. The clonotype comes from a person between 18 and 60 years old who received the Ad26.COV2.S COVID-19 vaccine or a placebo. The CDR3 bases are TGTGCCAGTACCCCGGACAGACGAAGCAATCAGCCCCAGCATTTT. Translated: CASTPDRRSNQPQHF.